The sequence of this T cell receptor beta chain was determined in a study of identical twins. This clonotype was seen more than once but under ten times. Template switching, a step in the protocol, added a universal primer site, and cDNA carried unique molecular identifiers. TCRdb passed the 5' RACE reads through MiXCR, listing each CDR3 protein once. The repertoire holds around 280,000 distinct CDR3 sequences, with 6.5% to 9.5% as singletons. Separately, the same data were catalogued under a study of yellow fever vaccine responses in identical twins.

The sequencing input was memory (CD45RO+) T cells sorted from blood. The source is a woman younger than 35 in good health.

The CDR3 sequence: CASSQEDRTSGELFF. Here the CDR3 DNA reads TGCGCCAGCAGCCAAGAGGACAGAACGTCCGGGGAGCTGTTTTTT. J is TRBJ2-2 and V is TRBV4-1; maybe TRBD1 (6 bases). CDR1 MGHRA and CDR2 YSYEKL come from the germline V gene. Trimming removed 0 bases from V and 6 bases from J, with 11 bases in between. The CDR3 spans 15 residues.